This is a list of T cell receptor beta chains from one sample in a study of blood T cells in healthy people across ages. TCRdb re-derived calls from the 5' RACE reads in MiXCR, one entry per CDR3 protein. The repertoire holds 1.5 million to 2 million distinct CDR3 sequences, with roughly 30% as singletons. Sample: blood. The receptors were sampled from a woman in her 30s in good health. Each CDR3 is given without its conserved first and last residue. Fields, in order: J gene, V gene, CDR3 protein.

j_call: TRBJ2-6; v_call: TRBV5-1; cdr3_aa: ASSPMTSGANVLT
j_call: TRBJ1-5; v_call: TRBV10-3; cdr3_aa: AISEVAVQGNQPQH
j_call: TRBJ2-3; v_call: TRBV3-1; cdr3_aa: ASSLTRTSGKGTQY
j_call: TRBJ1-2; v_call: TRBV6-5; cdr3_aa: ASRRDRGTYGYT
j_call: TRBJ2-3; v_call: TRBV6-6; cdr3_aa: ASSYRDSSTDTQY
j_call: TRBJ2-5; v_call: TRBV28; cdr3_aa: ASSLFDGEDGETQY
j_call: TRBJ1-2; v_call: TRBV28; cdr3_aa: ASNRRRGGMGGYT
j_call: TRBJ1-1; v_call: TRBV5-1; cdr3_aa: ASRSTENTEAF
j_call: NA; v_call: TRBV28; cdr3_aa: ASNSAGETQY
j_call: TRBJ1-5; v_call: TRBV6-5; cdr3_aa: ASRRTGGQPQH
j_call: TRBJ1-6; v_call: TRBV3-1; cdr3_aa: ASTSGSLYSPLH
j_call: TRBJ2-1; v_call: TRBV5-1; cdr3_aa: ASSLVVGQGEQF
j_call: TRBJ2-4; v_call: TRBV7-3; cdr3_aa: ASSPPPVRDIQY
j_call: TRBJ2-1; v_call: TRBV7-3; cdr3_aa: ASSLSPAGGSRNEQF
j_call: TRBJ2-7; v_call: TRBV2; cdr3_aa: ASSDPGDWTYEQY
j_call: TRBJ2-1; v_call: TRBV20-1; cdr3_aa: SASLGMAGADEQF
j_call: TRBJ2-7; v_call: TRBV5-1; cdr3_aa: ASAVASGNSYEQY
j_call: NA; v_call: TRBV6-6; cdr3_aa: ASSYGGRNNEQY
j_call: TRBJ1-5; v_call: TRBV12-3/TRBV12-4; cdr3_aa: ASSLQGRNQPQH
j_call: TRBJ1-4; v_call: TRBV6-6; cdr3_aa: ASSYWSGRGEKLF
j_call: TRBJ1-2; v_call: TRBV2; cdr3_aa: ASREALREDGYT
j_call: NA; v_call: TRBV28; cdr3_aa: ASSSPTPGFGYEQY
j_call: TRBJ2-7; v_call: TRBV6-5; cdr3_aa: ASSNGLEQY
j_call: TRBJ2-1; v_call: TRBV3-1; cdr3_aa: ASSSPPRSYNEQF
j_call: TRBJ2-7; v_call: TRBV12-3/TRBV12-4; cdr3_aa: ASSLLAGGPGEQY
j_call: TRBJ2-1; v_call: TRBV28; cdr3_aa: VSIGAGGNEQF
j_call: TRBJ2-1; v_call: TRBV6-2/TRBV6-3; cdr3_aa: ASSPRGLAGGIEQF
j_call: TRBJ2-1; v_call: TRBV10-3; cdr3_aa: AAGVGGDEQF
j_call: TRBJ2-7; v_call: TRBV11-2; cdr3_aa: ASSYVAGKYEQY
j_call: TRBJ2-7; v_call: TRBV4-1; cdr3_aa: ASSQESVETSIYEQY
j_call: TRBJ1-4; v_call: TRBV4-2; cdr3_aa: ASSQPDREAMLKLF
j_call: TRBJ2-1; v_call: TRBV7-3; cdr3_aa: ASSNPTGAINEQF
j_call: TRBJ2-7; v_call: TRBV2; cdr3_aa: ASSEFALREQY
j_call: TRBJ2-7; v_call: TRBV11-1; cdr3_aa: ASSLGQGLAYEQY
j_call: TRBJ1-1; v_call: TRBV12-3/TRBV12-4; cdr3_aa: ASSLQGTDTEAF